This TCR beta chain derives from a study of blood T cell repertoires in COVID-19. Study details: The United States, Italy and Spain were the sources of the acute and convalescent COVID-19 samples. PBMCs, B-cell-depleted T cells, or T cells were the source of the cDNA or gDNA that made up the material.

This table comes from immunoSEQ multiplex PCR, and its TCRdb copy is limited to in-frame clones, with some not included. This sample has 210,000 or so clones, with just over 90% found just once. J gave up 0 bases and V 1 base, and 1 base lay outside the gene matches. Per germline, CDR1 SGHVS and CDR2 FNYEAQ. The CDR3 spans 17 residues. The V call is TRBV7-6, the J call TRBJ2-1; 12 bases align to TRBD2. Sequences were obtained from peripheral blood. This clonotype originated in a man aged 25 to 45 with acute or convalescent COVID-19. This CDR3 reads CASSLGTSGNSYNEQFF. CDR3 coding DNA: TGTGCCAGCAGCTTAGGGACTAGCGGGAACTCCTACAATGAGCAGTTCTTC.